This T cell receptor beta chain comes out of a study of T cell responses to AZD1222 COVID-19 vaccine. General observations from the study: Reports say nearly half of spike-specific TCRs go after unmutated variant regions. The donor group comprised mostly white British people and more females; the analysis possibly underestimated clonal diversity.

Germline V gene sequence: CDR1 SEHNR, CDR2 FQNEAQ (reference sequence). This CDR3 spans 18 amino acids. Germline trimming cut 3 bases from V and 0 bases from J; bases unmatched to any gene: 7. Some clones are missing from TCRdb's copy, which holds only in-frame ones; the method was immunoSEQ multiplex PCR. The sample carries about 150,000 clones, approximately 85% recorded once. Turning to this clone: Its antigen is still unknown.

The TCR comes from an adult who received the MenACWY meningococcal vaccine as a control. The J gene is TRBJ1-4, the V gene TRBV7-9, with 10 bases fitting TRBD1. The sequencing here drew on peripheral blood, taken 28 days after the second dose of the MenACWY control vaccine. In DNA, the CDR3 is TGTGCCAGCAGCTTGGGACAGGGGAGAGCCGCAACTAATGAAAAACTGTTTTTT. Protein: CASSLGQGRAATNEKLFF.